This paragraph covers one T cell receptor beta chain sequence. Its antigen is still unknown. The run used a NextSeq 550. The Human TCR Profiling Kit (MiLaboratory) was used to prepare UMI-labeled 5' RACE TRB cDNA libraries. The full amount of extracted RNA was used for cDNA synthesis, and the full amount of resulting cDNA was used for PCR amplification. Libraries were prepared in parallel using an identical number of PCR cycles. The paper's data handling went like this. MIGEC and MiXCR extracted about 48,000 +/- 9,800 unique UMI-labeled TRB cDNA molecules per library, requiring at least two reads per UMI. An average of roughly 40,000 +/- 10,000 functional in-frame TRB CDR3 nucleotide clonotypes without stop codons was found per library. After downsampling to 5000 UMI-labeled TRB molecules per sample, diversity metrics such as normalized Shannon-Wiener and Chao1 were calculated in VDJtools. VDJtools computed clonotype-size-weighted physicochemical properties of the central five CDR3 residues: interaction energy, strength, volume and Kidera factor 4. After TCRdb reprocessed the reads, each CDR3 protein sequence was kept as one row, without DNA. These V and J calls are TCRdb output, not the study's own analysis. The sample's table covers over 50,000 distinct CDR3 sequences. The ten largest clones represent 0.7% to 0.8% of the sample.

Taken from cysteine to phenylalanine, the CDR3 has 14 residues. Only the protein is on record. The source of the sample is a study of CXCR3-negative and CXCR3-positive naive CD8 T cells (dated by TCRdb to between 2018 and 2021). Regarding the research as a whole: In total, some 130 million TRB reads were obtained, or roughly 1.5 +/- 0.3 million reads per library. Diversity and physicochemical repertoire analyses were performed on around 10 donors pooled from two independent experiments. The TRBV-TRBJ cluster analysis covered naive subsets from about 5 donors and memory cells from 3 donors.

Each CD8+ T cell subset was flow-sorted in triplicate, and 300,000 or so cells per subset were placed directly into RLT lysis buffer. Naive CD8+ T cells were defined stringently as CD45RO-CCR7+CD27+CD95- to exclude memory contaminants. Standard density gradient centrifugation was used to isolate peripheral blood mononuclear cells from buffy coats. Naive CXCR3-negative and CXCR3-positive CD8+ T cells were flow-sorted on a FACSAria III. An RNeasy Mini Kit was used to extract total RNA from the sorted cells. What the study reported, not specific to this receptor: Surface CD5, linked to self-reactivity in mice, was comparable between naive subsets; TCR interaction strength was therefore also inferred from TRB CDR3 physicochemical properties. Freshly isolated PBMCs were used for most assays because CXCR3 expression partially decreased after cryopreservation. Comparably high repertoire diversity was found in both naive subsets, whereas much lower repertoire diversity was found in memory CD8+ T cells. Similar TRBV-TRBJ usage was shown by naive CXCR3-negative and CXCR3-positive cells from the same donor, whereas distinct patterns were shown by memory cells. Compared with CXCR3-negative naive cells, CXCR3-positive naive cells had TRB CDR3s with higher hydrophobicity (lower Kidera factor 4), lower energy, and higher strength and volume indices.

The receptor was isolated from a human donor in good health. Some clones in this sample may be carry-over from other donors' samples. Sample: naive CXCR3+ CD8+ T cells from blood. In light of the paper, this sample's cell subset or site label describes: CD45RO-CCR7+CD27+CD95- naive CD8+ T cells expressing CXCR3 (TNR3+). The chain employs TRBV12-3 or TRBV12-4 and TRBJ2-3; TCRdb lists TRBD1, though no DNA is available to test this call. The CDR3 region: CASVSGDSTDTQYF.